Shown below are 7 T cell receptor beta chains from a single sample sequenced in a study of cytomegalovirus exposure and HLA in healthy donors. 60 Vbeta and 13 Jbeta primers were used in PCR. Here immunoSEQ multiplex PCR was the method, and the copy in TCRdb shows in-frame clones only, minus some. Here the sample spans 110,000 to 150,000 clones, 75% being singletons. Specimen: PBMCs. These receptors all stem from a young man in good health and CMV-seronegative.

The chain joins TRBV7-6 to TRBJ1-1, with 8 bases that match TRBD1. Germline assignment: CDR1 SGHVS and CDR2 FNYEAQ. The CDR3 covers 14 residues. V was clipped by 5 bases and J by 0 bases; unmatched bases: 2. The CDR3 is CASSRQGLNTEAFF. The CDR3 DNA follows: TGTGCCAGCAGCCGACAGGGGCTGAACACTGAAGCTTTCTTT.

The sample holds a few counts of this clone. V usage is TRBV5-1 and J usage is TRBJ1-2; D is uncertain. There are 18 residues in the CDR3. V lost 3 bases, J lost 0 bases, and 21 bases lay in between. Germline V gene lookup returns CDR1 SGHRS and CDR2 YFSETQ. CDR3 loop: CASSYFPIGPRANYGYTF. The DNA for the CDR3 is TGCGCCAGCAGCTATTTTCCGATTGGCCCCCGGGCTAACTATGGCTACACCTTC.

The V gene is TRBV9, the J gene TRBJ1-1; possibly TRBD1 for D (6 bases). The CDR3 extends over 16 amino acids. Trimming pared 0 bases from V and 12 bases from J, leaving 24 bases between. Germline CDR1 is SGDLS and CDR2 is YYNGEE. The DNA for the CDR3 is TGTGCCAGCAGCGTAGCTCTTTCCGACCAACAGGGCGGAACTTTCTTT. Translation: CASSVALSDQQGGTFF.

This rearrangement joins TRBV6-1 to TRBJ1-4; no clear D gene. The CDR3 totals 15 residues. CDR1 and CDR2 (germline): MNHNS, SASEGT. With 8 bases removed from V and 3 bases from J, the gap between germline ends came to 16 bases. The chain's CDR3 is CASERLKEANEKLFF. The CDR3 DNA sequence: TGTGCCAGCGAGCGTCTAAAGGAAGCTAATGAAAAACTGTTTTTT.

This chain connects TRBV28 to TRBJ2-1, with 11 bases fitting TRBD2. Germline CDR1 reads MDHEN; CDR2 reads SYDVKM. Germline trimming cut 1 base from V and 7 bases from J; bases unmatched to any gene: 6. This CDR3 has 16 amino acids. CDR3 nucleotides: TGTGCCAGCAGTTTATACCCTAGCGGGGGGATAAATGAGCAGTTCTTC. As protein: CASSLYPSGGINEQFF.

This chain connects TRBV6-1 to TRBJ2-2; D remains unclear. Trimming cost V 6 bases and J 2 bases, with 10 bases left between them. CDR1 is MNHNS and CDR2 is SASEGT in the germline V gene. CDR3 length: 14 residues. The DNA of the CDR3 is TGTGCCAGCAGGCGGTACCATAACACCGGGGAGCTGTTTTTT. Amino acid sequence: CASRRYHNTGELFF.

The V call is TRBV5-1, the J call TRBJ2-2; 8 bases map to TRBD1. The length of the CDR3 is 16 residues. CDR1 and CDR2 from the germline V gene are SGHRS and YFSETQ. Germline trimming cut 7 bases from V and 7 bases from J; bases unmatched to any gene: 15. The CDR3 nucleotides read TGCGCCAGCGAAGAATATGGGACAGGAAGGGGCGGGGAGCTGTTTTTT. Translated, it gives CASEEYGTGRGGELFF.